This T cell receptor beta chain was recovered during a study of T-cell memory formation after mild COVID-19. TCRdb called the 5' RACE reads again in MiXCR, with one record for every CDR3 protein. The data show under 300,000 distinct CDR3 sequences, 15% to 20% seen once. This clonotype was observed at least ten times. In germline, CDR1 is LGHNA, CDR2 YNFKEQ. This CDR3 comprises 15 residues. V lost 4 bases to trimming and J lost 2 bases; unmatched junction nucleotides: 6. The gene calls are TRBV4-2 and TRBJ2-7, with TRBD2 matching over 9 bases. The source material was PBMCs or a T cell subset sorted from them (not recorded which). The TCR sequence derives from a young man who had mild COVID-19 (a few samples of this study predate the infection). Cell type and time point are not known. In DNA form, the CDR3 reads TGTGCCAGCAGCCCCTTAGCGGGGGCAACCTACGAGCAGTACTTC. Its protein product is CASSPLAGATYEQYF.